This T cell receptor (beta chain) was documented in a study of cytomegalovirus exposure and HLA in healthy donors. The study's findings and limits: Diagnosis of cytomegalovirus status made by the classifier reportedly showed high specificity and sensitivity.

Some clones are missing from TCRdb's copy, which holds only in-frame ones; the method was immunoSEQ multiplex PCR. Of some 75,000 clones detected, 90% to 97% appear once; the ten largest clones hold about 1.3%. With regard to this clone: Its specificity is unknown.

The TCR originated in a young woman in good health and CMV-seronegative. The material sequenced was PBMCs.

The CDR3 loop is CASSTTSGRLSGANVLTF. The CDR3 region has the DNA TGTGCCAGTAGCACGACTAGCGGGAGGCTCTCTGGGGCCAACGTCCTGACTTTC. The V gene is TRBV19, the J gene TRBJ2-6; 13 bases fit TRBD2. CDR1 LNHDA and CDR2 SQIVND come from the germline V gene (reference sequence). Trimming at V came to 6 bases and at J to 0 bases, leaving 5 bases not matched to a gene. The CDR3 covers 18 residues.